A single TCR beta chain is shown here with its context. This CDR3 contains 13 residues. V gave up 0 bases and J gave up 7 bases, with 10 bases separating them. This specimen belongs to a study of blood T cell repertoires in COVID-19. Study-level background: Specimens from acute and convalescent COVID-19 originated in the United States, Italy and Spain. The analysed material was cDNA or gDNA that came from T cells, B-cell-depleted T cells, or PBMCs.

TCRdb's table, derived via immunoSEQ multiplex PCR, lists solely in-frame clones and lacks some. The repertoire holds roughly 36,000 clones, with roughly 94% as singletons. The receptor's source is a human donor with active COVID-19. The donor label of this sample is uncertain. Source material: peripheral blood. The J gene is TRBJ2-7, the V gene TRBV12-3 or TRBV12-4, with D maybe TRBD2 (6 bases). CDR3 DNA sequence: TGTGCCAGCAGTTTAGCGTATGGGGGGGAGCAGTACTTC. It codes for CASSLAYGGEQYF.